The entry below gives a single TCR beta chain sequence along with its context. Its antigen is still unknown. The CDR3 runs to 14 residues. V lost 4 bases to trimming and J lost 8 bases; unmatched junction nucleotides: 9. Per the germline V gene, CDR1 is ENHRY and CDR2 is SYGVKD. The sample originates from a study of cytomegalovirus exposure and HLA in healthy donors. Overall study results and limits: Most TCR beta V segments were productive about 90% or about 30% of the time in an earlier analysis.

With 60 Vbeta and 13 Jbeta primers, the PCR was carried out. The table came from immunoSEQ multiplex PCR; TCRdb's copy has only in-frame clones and leaves some out. Here the sample spans roughly 140,000 clones, 76% being singletons. The sequence came from a man between 18 and 35 years old in good health and CMV-seronegative. This chain connects TRBV10-3 to TRBJ1-2; 8 nucleotides line up with TRBD1. The specimen was PBMCs. The CDR3 loop is CAISVGQGSWGYTF. In DNA, the CDR3 is TGTGCCATCAGTGTTGGACAGGGCTCGTGGGGCTACACCTTC.